The 7 T cell receptor beta chains below all came from one sample that was sequenced in a study of blood T cells in healthy people across ages. Then a second PCR, running roughly 7 to 12 cycles, was carried out with a sample-barcoded 5' primer and a J-beta primer mix. TCRdb reprocessed the 5' RACE reads with MiXCR, giving one entry per CDR3 protein. This sample has about 640,000 distinct CDR3 sequences, with about 43% found just once. Sequenced: blood. These receptors originate from a man aged 80 or over in good health.

This clonotype showed up just a few times. The chain couples TRBV28 to TRBJ2-5; TRBD1 is a possible D gene (5 bases). Between the trimmed V and J ends, which lost 10 bases and 6 bases, there was a span of 18 bases. The CDR3 totals 13 residues. Germline CDR1 MDHEN, CDR2 SYDVKM. The CDR3 nucleotides are TGTGCCACCCAGGGTCGAAGCTTGAAGACCCAGTACTTC. This sequence encodes CATQGRSLKTQYF.

The sample holds a few counts of this clonotype. The V call is TRBV9, the J call TRBJ2-1; 7 positions agree with TRBD1. The V gene's germline CDR1 is SGDLS and CDR2 YYNGEE. Trimming cost V 4 bases and J 7 bases; bases outside gene matches: 11. There are 15 residues in the CDR3. This CDR3 is CASSPRDSHYNEQFF. The CDR3 coding sequence is TGTGCCAGCAGCCCCCGGGACAGCCACTATAATGAGCAGTTCTTC.

The V and J genes are TRBV6-5 and TRBJ2-5, with a possible D match to TRBD2 (6 bases). This CDR3 is built from 12 residues. Germline CDR1 MNHEY, CDR2 SVGAGI. V lost 2 bases and J lost 7, with 8 bases in between. CDR3 sequence reads: CASSYGGTTQYF. CDR3 DNA sequence: TGTGCCAGCAGTTACGGGGGGACGACCCAGTACTTC.

This clonotype was counted at least ten times. This chain uses TRBV4-1 with TRBJ1-5; D unclear. V dropped 2 bases and J dropped 3 bases, with 5 bases sitting between them. Germline V gives CDR1 MGHRA, CDR2 YSYEKL. This CDR3 spans 13 amino acids. The CDR3 is CASSQQANQPQHF. CDR3 in DNA: TGCGCCAGCAGCCAACAGGCCAATCAGCCCCAGCATTTT.

The genes are TRBV7-6 and TRBJ2-1; 8 bases agree with TRBD2. Looked up from germline, CDR1 is SGHVS and CDR2 is FNYEAQ. The CDR3 is made up of 16 amino acids. V lost 1 base and J lost 6; bases outside the gene matches: 8. CDR3 in amino acids: CASSLVVRSGSNEQFF. CDR3 nucleotide sequence: TGTGCCAGCAGCTTAGTAGTAAGAAGCGGGAGCAATGAGCAGTTCTTC.

The chain couples TRBV6-2 or TRBV6-3 to TRBJ1-6; tentative D call: TRBD1 (5 bases). Germline V gene data show CDR1 as MNHEY and CDR2 as SVGEGT. Trimming removed 5 bases at V and 7 bases at J, with 15 bases between. This CDR3 has 15 residues. CDR3 nucleotides: TGTGCCAGCAGTCCGAAGGGGATTTGGAATTCACCCCTCCACTTT. It specifies CASSPKGIWNSPLHF.

This clonotype has a handful of counts. This chain joins TRBV20-1 and TRBJ2-1; 8 bases are shared with TRBD2. Germline CDR1 DFQATT, CDR2 SNEGSKA (reference sequence). The trim removed 6 bases at V and 7 bases at J, leaving 14 bases unmatched. This CDR3 is 15 amino acids long. The CDR3 region is CSAVKPGGAANEQFF. In nucleotides, the CDR3 is TGCAGTGCCGTTAAGCCGGGGGGGGCCGCTAATGAGCAGTTCTTC.